Given below is one T cell receptor (beta chain) in context. The assay was immunoSEQ multiplex PCR, and TCRdb's table has in-frame clones only and misses some. The sample lists some 1.5 million clones, 98% occurring once. The data are from a study of shared clonotypes between healthy human individuals. V shed 5 bases and J shed 0 bases, with 14 bases lying between them. Germline loops: CDR1 KGHSH, CDR2 LQKENI. The CDR3 runs to 16 residues. Sequences were obtained from naive CD4+ T cells sorted from blood. The subset: CD45RA+ positively selected. The sequence was obtained from a man aged 30-40 years in good health. This chain joins TRBV18 and TRBJ1-3; no clear D. CDR3 loop: CASSTNQALSGNTIYF. CDR3 bases: TGTGCCAGCTCAACAAACCAGGCTCTCTCTGGAAACACCATATATTTT.